These T cell receptor beta chains were read from a single sample in a study of blood T cells in healthy people across ages. Each CDR3 protein is one row after TCRdb ran MiXCR on the 5' RACE reads. The table has some 800,000 distinct CDR3 sequences, roughly 25% seen once. These data are also associated with another study on T cells of mothers and their children.

Sequenced sample: blood. The source of these receptors is a boy under 18 in good health. The CDR3 runs from the conserved cysteine through the conserved F or W. A D gene is named only where the DNA matches it firmly. Only part of the rows carry a size: once, few, many, or a class if the clone is expanded.

d_call: .; clone_size: .; cdr3_length: 14; v_call: TRBV12-3/TRBV12-4; j_call: TRBJ1-4; cdr3_nt: TGTGCCAGCAGCGAGGGACGGAATAATGAAAAACTGTTTTTT; cdr3_aa: CASSEGRNNEKLFF
d_call: TRBD2; clone_size: many; cdr3_length: 15; v_call: TRBV27; j_call: TRBJ2-1; cdr3_nt: TGTGCCAGCAGTGGAGGGGCCGGGGGGGAGAATGAGCAGTTCTTC; cdr3_aa: CASSGGAGGENEQFF
d_call: .; clone_size: .; cdr3_length: 13; v_call: TRBV3-1; j_call: TRBJ2-1; cdr3_nt: TGTGCCAGCAGCCAAAGTCTCCAAAATGAGCAGTTCTTC; cdr3_aa: CASSQSLQNEQFF
d_call: .; clone_size: many; cdr3_length: 14; v_call: TRBV5-1; j_call: TRBJ1-1; cdr3_nt: TGCGCCAGCAGCTTGTGGGGTACGAACACTGAAGCTTTCTTT; cdr3_aa: CASSLWGTNTEAFF
d_call: TRBD1; clone_size: .; cdr3_length: 16; v_call: TRBV5-1; j_call: TRBJ2-7; cdr3_nt: TGCGCCAGCAGGGGGGGACAGGCACTAATCTCCTACGAGCAGTACTTC; cdr3_aa: CASRGGQALISYEQYF
d_call: .; clone_size: .; cdr3_length: 15; v_call: TRBV6-6; j_call: TRBJ2-2; cdr3_nt: TGTGCCAGCAGTTACGTCAATTCGAACACCGGGGAGCTGTTTTTT; cdr3_aa: CASSYVNSNTGELFF
d_call: TRBD1; clone_size: few; cdr3_length: 16; v_call: TRBV11-2; j_call: TRBJ2-7; cdr3_nt: TGTGCCAGCCGCTACCAAACCGGGACAGGGAACTACGAGCAGTACTTC; cdr3_aa: CASRYQTGTGNYEQYF
d_call: TRBD2; clone_size: .; cdr3_length: 14; v_call: TRBV29-1; j_call: TRBJ2-7; cdr3_nt: TGCAGCGTCCTATTGTCCGGGGACTACTACGAGCAGTACTTC; cdr3_aa: CSVLLSGDYYEQYF
d_call: TRBD1; clone_size: few; cdr3_length: 13; v_call: TRBV29-1; j_call: TRBJ2-7; cdr3_nt: TGCAGCGTTTCGACAGGGCTTCCCTACGAGCAGTACTTC; cdr3_aa: CSVSTGLPYEQYF
d_call: .; clone_size: .; cdr3_length: 15; v_call: TRBV9; j_call: TRBJ2-7; cdr3_nt: TGTGCCAGCAGCGACGGAAACAGGGACCAGTACGAGCAGTACTTC; cdr3_aa: CASSDGNRDQYEQYF
d_call: .; clone_size: .; cdr3_length: 17; v_call: TRBV7-2; j_call: TRBJ2-1; cdr3_nt: TGTGCCAGCAGCTCGGCCGGGGGGACATGGGTTCGGAATGAGCAGTTCTTC; cdr3_aa: CASSSAGGTWVRNEQFF
d_call: .; clone_size: few; cdr3_length: 15; v_call: TRBV6-1; j_call: TRBJ1-4; cdr3_nt: TGTGCCAGCAGTGGGGACGGGGAGGGTACTGAAAAACTGTTTTTT; cdr3_aa: CASSGDGEGTEKLFF
d_call: TRBD2; clone_size: .; cdr3_length: 13; v_call: TRBV6-2/TRBV6-3; j_call: TRBJ2-3; cdr3_nt: TGTGCCAGCAGTTACACCGGACTAGCATCGCAGTATTTT; cdr3_aa: CASSYTGLASQYF
d_call: TRBD1; clone_size: .; cdr3_length: 14; v_call: TRBV5-1; j_call: TRBJ2-1; cdr3_nt: TGTGCCAGCAGCTTGGTTAACAGGGGCAATGAGCAGTTCTTC; cdr3_aa: CASSLVNRGNEQFF
d_call: .; clone_size: .; cdr3_length: 15; v_call: TRBV7-2; j_call: TRBJ2-3; cdr3_nt: TGTGCCAGCACCAGAGAGAAGGGGGACACAGATACGCAGTATTTT; cdr3_aa: CASTREKGDTDTQYF
d_call: .; clone_size: .; cdr3_length: 15; v_call: TRBV6-5; j_call: TRBJ2-1; cdr3_nt: TGTGCCAGCAGTTCCCGGGACACCTCCTACAATGAGCAGTTCTTC; cdr3_aa: CASSSRDTSYNEQFF
d_call: .; clone_size: .; cdr3_length: 12; v_call: TRBV28; j_call: TRBJ1-1; cdr3_nt: TGTGCCAGCAGTTCCGGACCAATGGAAGCTTTCTTT; cdr3_aa: CASSSGPMEAFF
d_call: .; clone_size: few; cdr3_length: 15; v_call: TRBV5-1; j_call: TRBJ2-3; cdr3_nt: TGCGCCAGCACTTCCCGGGACTCCCGAGCAGATACGCAGTATTTT; cdr3_aa: CASTSRDSRADTQYF
d_call: .; clone_size: .; cdr3_length: 17; v_call: TRBV4-1; j_call: TRBJ2-2; cdr3_nt: TGCGCCAGCAACCAAGGATTCGGGTCGGGAGCGTATGGGGAGCTGTTTTTT; cdr3_aa: CASNQGFGSGAYGELFF
d_call: .; clone_size: .; cdr3_length: 13; v_call: TRBV25-1; j_call: TRBJ2-2; cdr3_nt: TGTGCCAGCATACTTCCGAACACCGGGGAGCTGTTTTTT; cdr3_aa: CASILPNTGELFF
d_call: .; clone_size: .; cdr3_length: 9; v_call: TRBV29-1; j_call: TRBJ1-2; cdr3_nt: TGCAGCGCCCCAGGGGGCTACACCTTC; cdr3_aa: CSAPGGYTF
d_call: .; clone_size: .; cdr3_length: 14; v_call: TRBV12-3/TRBV12-4; j_call: TRBJ2-5; cdr3_nt: TGTGCCAGCAGCCCCTCGACAGAAAAAGAGACCCAGTACTTC; cdr3_aa: CASSPSTEKETQYF
d_call: TRBD1; clone_size: .; cdr3_length: 16; v_call: TRBV7-8; j_call: TRBJ1-1; cdr3_nt: TGTGCCAGCAGCGCCCGGTGGGGACAGCCGAACACTGAAGCTTTCTTT; cdr3_aa: CASSARWGQPNTEAFF
d_call: .; clone_size: few; cdr3_length: 14; v_call: TRBV28; j_call: TRBJ2-3; cdr3_nt: TGTGCCAGCGGAGTCAGGGGACTGACAGATACGCAGTATTTT; cdr3_aa: CASGVRGLTDTQYF
d_call: .; clone_size: .; cdr3_length: 13; v_call: TRBV7-8; j_call: TRBJ2-3; cdr3_nt: TGTGCCAGCAGCTCAATGGGGGCAGATACGCAGTATTTT; cdr3_aa: CASSSMGADTQYF
d_call: TRBD1; clone_size: .; cdr3_length: 16; v_call: TRBV27; j_call: TRBJ1-4; cdr3_nt: TGTGCCAGCAGCCGCTGGGGGACAGGAAAAAATGAAAAACTGTTTTTT; cdr3_aa: CASSRWGTGKNEKLFF
d_call: .; clone_size: few; cdr3_length: 11; v_call: TRBV5-1; j_call: TRBJ1-1; cdr3_nt: TGCGCCAGCCGCGGGGTCGCTGAAGCTTTCTTT; cdr3_aa: CASRGVAEAFF
d_call: .; clone_size: few; cdr3_length: 13; v_call: TRBV13; j_call: TRBJ2-3; cdr3_nt: TGTGCCAGCATGGGCGGGAGCACAGATACGCAGTATTTT; cdr3_aa: CASMGGSTDTQYF
d_call: .; clone_size: few; cdr3_length: 11; v_call: TRBV19; j_call: TRBJ2-3; cdr3_nt: TGTGCCAGTACAACAGGGCGTACGCAGTATTTT; cdr3_aa: CASTTGRTQYF
d_call: .; clone_size: .; cdr3_length: 12; v_call: TRBV20-1; j_call: TRBJ2-1; cdr3_nt: TGCAGTGCTCAACTAGGGCCCATCGAGCAGTTCTTC; cdr3_aa: CSAQLGPIEQFF
d_call: TRBD2; clone_size: few; cdr3_length: 15; v_call: TRBV6-5; j_call: TRBJ2-1; cdr3_nt: TGTGCCAGCAGTTCCGGACTAGCGCTCGTCAATGAGCAGTTCTTC; cdr3_aa: CASSSGLALVNEQFF
d_call: .; clone_size: .; cdr3_length: 15; v_call: TRBV9; j_call: TRBJ2-5; cdr3_nt: TGTGCCAGCAGCGAGGGGGGCGTGGTCCAAGAGACCCAGTACTTC; cdr3_aa: CASSEGGVVQETQYF
d_call: .; clone_size: few; cdr3_length: 14; v_call: TRBV4-1; j_call: TRBJ2-1; cdr3_nt: TGCGCCAGCAGCCAAGGTGGGTCTACCGGGAAGAAGTTCTTC; cdr3_aa: CASSQGGSTGKKFF
d_call: .; clone_size: few; cdr3_length: 16; v_call: TRBV7-2; j_call: TRBJ2-3; cdr3_nt: TGTGCCAGCAGCCGACTAGTTCTTGACATCACAGATACGCAGTATTTT; cdr3_aa: CASSRLVLDITDTQYF
d_call: TRBD1; clone_size: few; cdr3_length: 15; v_call: TRBV9; j_call: TRBJ1-1; cdr3_nt: TGTGCCAGCAGCGCAAGATCAACAGGGGACACTGAAGCTTTCTTT; cdr3_aa: CASSARSTGDTEAFF
d_call: .; clone_size: few; cdr3_length: 16; v_call: TRBV9; j_call: TRBJ2-3; cdr3_nt: TGTGCCAGCAGCGTAGTTGAGGGAGGACCCACAGATACGCAGTATTTT; cdr3_aa: CASSVVEGGPTDTQYF
d_call: TRBD2; clone_size: .; cdr3_length: 14; v_call: TRBV20-1; j_call: TRBJ2-5; cdr3_nt: TGCAGTGCTAGAGAGCCGGGACTAGGGAAGACCCAGTACTTC; cdr3_aa: CSAREPGLGKTQYF
d_call: TRBD1; clone_size: once; cdr3_length: 16; v_call: TRBV6-1; j_call: TRBJ2-3; cdr3_nt: TGTGCCAGCAGTAATAGCCCGGGACAGCTCCCAGATACGCAGTATTTT; cdr3_aa: CASSNSPGQLPDTQYF
d_call: .; clone_size: few; cdr3_length: 10; v_call: TRBV29-1; j_call: TRBJ1-4; cdr3_nt: TGCAGCGCCGTGGAGGAAAAACTGTTTTTT; cdr3_aa: CSAVEEKLFF
d_call: .; clone_size: .; cdr3_length: 15; v_call: TRBV7-9; j_call: TRBJ2-5; cdr3_nt: TGTGCCAGCAGCTTACTTAGGGGGGCTCAAGAGACCCAGTACTTC; cdr3_aa: CASSLLRGAQETQYF
d_call: .; clone_size: .; cdr3_length: 15; v_call: TRBV6-2/TRBV6-3; j_call: TRBJ2-1; cdr3_nt: TGTGCCAGCAGATCACTAGAGCCCTCCTACAATGAGCAGTTCTTC; cdr3_aa: CASRSLEPSYNEQFF